This T cell receptor beta chain was sequenced during a study of early T cells in non-severe SARS-CoV-2 infection. The V gene's germline CDR1 is DFQATT and CDR2 SNEGSKA (reference sequence). The CDR3 has 12 amino acids. Trimming stripped 5 bases from V and 3 bases from J, with 11 bases between. This clonotype occurred a few times. Using its own MiXCR run on the 5' RACE reads, TCRdb lists one record per CDR3 protein. The sample yields some 91,000 distinct CDR3 sequences, 14% to 15% seen once. The sequencing input was whole blood. The clonotype comes from an adult who was a healthcare worker with PCR-confirmed SARS-CoV-2 infection or an uninfected control (not recorded which). The V call is TRBV20-1, the J call TRBJ2-7; D call uncertain. The CDR3 region has the DNA TGCAGTGCTGGAAGACTGAGCTACGAGCAGTACTTC. This translates into CSAGRLSYEQYF.